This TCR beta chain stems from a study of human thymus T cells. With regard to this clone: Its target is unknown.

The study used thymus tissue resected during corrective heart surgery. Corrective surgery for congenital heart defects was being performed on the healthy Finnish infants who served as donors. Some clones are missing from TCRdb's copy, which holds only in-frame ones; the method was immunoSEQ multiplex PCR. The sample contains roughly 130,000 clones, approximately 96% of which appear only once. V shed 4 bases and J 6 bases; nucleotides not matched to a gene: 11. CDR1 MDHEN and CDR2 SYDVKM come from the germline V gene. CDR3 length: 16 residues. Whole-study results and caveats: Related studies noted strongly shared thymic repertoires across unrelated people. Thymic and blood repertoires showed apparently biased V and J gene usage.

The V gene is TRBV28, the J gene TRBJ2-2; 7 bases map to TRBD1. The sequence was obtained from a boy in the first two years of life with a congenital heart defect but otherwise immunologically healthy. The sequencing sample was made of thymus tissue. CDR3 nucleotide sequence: TGTGCCAGCAGTTCACCGCGGACAGGTCGCGCCGGGGAGCTGTTTTTT. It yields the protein CASSSPRTGRAGELFF.